This passage covers 9 T cell receptor beta chains from one sample sequenced in a study of T-cell memory formation after mild COVID-19. One entry per CDR3 protein, called by TCRdb with MiXCR from the 5' RACE reads. The repertoire holds 530,000 or so distinct CDR3 sequences, with 17% as singletons. Sequencing used PBMCs or a T cell subset sorted from them (not recorded which). All receptors derive from an adult woman who had mild COVID-19 (a few samples of this study predate the infection). Cell type and time point are not known.

This clonotype showed up just a few times. V gene TRBV11-1 combines with J gene TRBJ2-2, with D maybe TRBD2 (6 bases). This CDR3 is built from 13 residues. The germline V and J ends were trimmed by 5 bases and 9 bases, with 13 bases remaining between them. Per the germline V gene, CDR1 is SGHAT and CDR2 is FQDESV (reference sequence). The CDR3 DNA follows: TGTGCCAGCAGCCCTAGCGTAACTCGGGAGCTGTTTTTT. This translates into CASSPSVTRELFF.

The V gene is TRBV7-9, the J gene TRBJ2-2; a possible D gene is TRBD2 (5 bases). Deletions cut 5 bases from V and 8 bases from J, with 21 bases between. Germline CDR1 reads SEHNR; CDR2 reads FQNEAQ (reference sequence). CDR3 length equals 16 residues. CDR3 nucleotide sequence: TGTGCCAGCAGCCTTGGGAGTTATCCCCTCGGTGGGGAGCTGTTTTTT. It is translated as CASSLGSYPLGGELFF. The full variable domain, completed using reference TRBV7-9 and TRBJ2-2, is DTGVSQNPRHKITKRGQNVTFRCDPISEHNRLYWYRQTLGQGPEFLTYFQNEAQLEKSRLLSDRFSAERPKGSFSTLEIQRTEQGDSAMYLCASSLGSYPLGGELFFGEGSRLTVL.

This clonotype was counted only a few times. J is TRBJ1-2 and V is TRBV12-3 or TRBV12-4, with 10 bases aligning to TRBD1. V trimming: 6 bases; J trimming: 4 bases; junction bases outside the gene matches: 8. The CDR3 loop spans 15 amino acids. The CDR3 DNA reads TGTGCCAGCAGCCCCGGGACAGGGGTGGGCTATGGCTACACCTTC. Amino acids: CASSPGTGVGYGYTF.

V and J are TRBV15 and TRBJ2-2; D might be TRBD2 (6 bases). With 4 bases removed from V and 5 bases from J, the gap between germline ends came to 11 bases. The CDR3 is made up of 14 amino acids. CDR1 is LNHNV and CDR2 is YYDKDF in the germline V gene (reference sequence). The CDR3 protein is CATSTRLGTGELFF. CDR3 nucleotide sequence: TGTGCCACCAGCACGCGACTAGGGACCGGGGAGCTGTTTTTT.

The chain has TRBV24-1 and TRBJ2-5; 7 bases match TRBD2. Germline V CDR1 and CDR2: KGHDR, SFDVKD. CDR3 length equals 15 residues. Unmatched junction bases numbered 8, after V lost 3 bases and J lost 5 bases. The CDR3 sequence is CATSDGLGGLETQYF. CDR3 sequence (DNA): TGTGCCACCAGTGATGGACTAGGAGGTTTGGAGACCCAGTACTTC.

In this sample, this clonotype turned up a few times. The V gene is TRBV27, the J gene TRBJ2-6; 8 bases are a match to TRBD1. CDR1 is MNHEY and CDR2 is SMNVEV in the germline V gene (reference sequence). The CDR3 extends over 17 amino acids. With V trimmed by 4 bases and J by 3 bases, 8 bases remained unmatched. CDR3 DNA: TGTGCCAGCAGTTCAGGACAGGGTCGACGTGGGGCCAACGTCCTGACTTTC. This codes for CASSSGQGRRGANVLTF.

This clonotype was seen a handful of times. The rearrangement joins TRBV4-1 to TRBJ2-3; 8 nucleotides match TRBD1. Germline CDR1 is MGHRA and CDR2 is YSYEKL. The length of the CDR3 is 17 residues. Losses at the gene ends were 3 bases for V and 2 bases for J; bases not matched to a gene: 10. The CDR3 coding sequence is TGCGCCAGCAGCCACCCTTCCGGGACAGGTGACACAGATACGCAGTATTTT. Residues: CASSHPSGTGDTDTQYF.

CDR3 DNA sequence: TGCAGCGCATCGGGACAGGCGACCGGGGAGCTGTTTTTT. Its translation: CSASGQATGELFF. The chain recombines TRBV29-1 with TRBJ2-2; 8 bases fit TRBD1. With 7 bases clipped from V and 5 bases from J, the junction kept 6 bases outside the gene matches. This CDR3 has 13 amino acids. The germline gives CDR1 SQVTM, CDR2 ANQGSEA.

A few counts support this clonotype. The chain couples TRBV29-1 to TRBJ2-1, with D unclear. Germline assignment: CDR1 SQVTM and CDR2 ANQGSEA. V dropped 7 bases and J dropped 1 base, with 17 bases sitting between them. This CDR3 has 15 amino acids. The CDR3 loop is CSAHKPPGSYNEQFF. Here the CDR3 DNA reads TGCAGCGCCCACAAGCCCCCAGGATCCTACAATGAGCAGTTCTTC.